The entry below describes one T cell receptor (beta chain). The antigen remains unidentified. A junction end diverges from the germline sequence, so it may reflect a read error. The sorted regulatory T cells were CD4+, CD25-high and CD127-low, with genomic DNA sequenced. This sample was included in a study of regulatory and conventional T cells in RAG deficiency. Across the study: CID or atypical SCID patients with hypomorphic RAG mutations often have autoimmunity.

Study results and limitations: These Omenn syndrome Treg sorts may hold peripherally activated cells instead. Patient subsets had shorter CDR3s; Omenn Treg-Tconv overlap exceeded 85%. RAG-deficient patients showed markedly lower Shannon entropy and higher Simpson indices than control T-cell subsets.

Method: immunoSEQ multiplex PCR; TCRdb's copy keeps in-frame clones and lacks some. The sample shows 400 to 500 clones, more than 40% of them seen only once. The CDR3 extends over 18 amino acids. Germline values: CDR1 SGHNT, CDR2 YENEEA. The chain joins TRBV11-3 to TRBJ1-5, with TRBD1 identical over 8 bases. The sample comprised CD4+ Tregs sorted from blood. The receptor's source is a human donor with RAG deficiency presenting as severe combined immunodeficiency. This CDR3 reads CASSLGTGESPRNQPQHF. The CDR3 DNA reads TGTGCCAGCAGTTTAGGGACAGGCGAGTCCCCACGCAATCAGCCCCAGCATTTT.